This is a list of T cell receptor beta chains from one sample in a study of Graves' ophthalmopathy and Graves' hyperthyroidism. Each CDR3 protein gets one entry after TCRdb re-called the multiplex PCR reads with MiXCR. The sample includes roughly 1.1 million distinct CDR3 sequences, 35% to 45% seen only once; the top ten take over 8.5%. Sequences were obtained from peripheral blood or thyroid tissue (not recorded which). These receptors originate from an adult man with Graves' hyperthyroidism. The CDR3 runs from the conserved cysteine through the conserved F or W. The D gene is left open where the match is weak. The size entry is marked missing in some rows and otherwise reads once, few, many or a size class.

>TRBD1|TRBV6-5|many|TRBJ2-5
CASSITGGGETQYF
TGTGCCAGCAGTATTACAGGGGGCGGAGAGACCCAGTACTTC
>NA|TRBV20-1|many|TRBJ1-1
CSARDLGGTEAFF
TGCAGTGCTAGAGATCTGGGGGGCACTGAAGCTTTCTTT
>TRBD1|TRBV7-8|many|TRBJ2-5
CASSATGTGVF
TGTGCCAGCAGTGCAACCGGGACAGGGGTGTTC
>NA|TRBV20-1|NA|TRBJ2-5
CSASDGSVYF
TGCAGTGCTAGTGACGGGAGCGTGTACTTC
>TRBD1|TRBV29-1|NA|TRBJ2-7
CSVVGQGPYEQYF
TGCAGCGTTGTGGGACAGGGGCCCTACGAGCAGTACTTC
>TRBD1|TRBV14|many|TRBJ2-7
CASSQWDRGSYEQYF
TGTGCCAGCAGCCAGTGGGACAGGGGGTCCTACGAGCAGTACTTC
>NA|TRBV2|many|TRBJ2-7
CASSETGGGSEQYF
TGTGCCAGCAGTGAAACCGGGGGCGGGAGCGAGCAGTACTTC
>TRBD1|TRBV7-2|NA|TRBJ2-7
CASSLDGGQAYEQYF
TGTGCCAGCAGCTTAGATGGGGGACAGGCCTACGAGCAGTACTTC
>TRBD1|TRBV9|many|TRBJ1-6
CASSVGGTANSPLHF
TGTGCCAGCAGCGTAGGAGGGACAGCGAATTCACCCCTCCACTTT
>NA|TRBV19|NA|TRBJ1-5
CASSIGVKDQPQHF
TGTGCCAGTAGTATAGGGGTAAAGGATCAGCCCCAGCATTTT
>TRBD1|TRBV14|many|TRBJ1-2
CASSRDRGLRGYTF
TGTGCCAGCAGCCGGGACAGGGGGCTGAGGGGCTACACCTTC
>NA|TRBV24-1|many|TRBJ1-5
CATSRGAVNQPQHF
TGTGCCACCAGCAGGGGCGCCGTCAATCAGCCCCAGCATTTT
>TRBD1|TRBV2|NA|TRBJ2-7
CASSEAGGYQYF
TGTGCCAGCAGTGAGGCAGGGGGCTATCAGTACTTC
>NA|TRBV10-3|few|TRBJ2-5
CAISEVTEETQYF
TGTGCCATCAGTGAGGTCACTGAAGAGACCCAGTACTTC
>TRBD2|TRBV13|once|TRBJ2-7
CASSEDSGKHYEQYF
TGTGCCAGCAGTGAAGACAGCGGGAAGCACTACGAGCAGTACTTC
>NA|TRBV5-1|NA|TRBJ1-3
CASSTPGGNTIYF
TGCGCCAGCAGCACCCCGGGTGGAAACACCATATATTTT
>NA|TRBV6-5|NA|TRBJ1-6
CASSDSGQYNSPLHF
TGTGCCAGCAGTGATTCGGGCCAATATAATTCACCCCTCCACTTT
>NA|TRBV29-1|NA|TRBJ2-5
CSVDPHRDGKETQYF
TGCAGCGTTGACCCCCACCGGGACGGAAAAGAGACCCAGTACTTC
>NA|TRBV2|NA|TRBJ2-3
CASSFQLDTQYF
TGTGCCAGCAGTTTCCAGTTAGATACGCAGTATTTT
>NA|TRBV5-4|NA|TRBJ2-5
CASSFGGPSKGTQYF
TGTGCCAGCAGCTTCGGGGGACCTTCTAAAGGGACCCAGTACTTC
>NA|TRBV2|NA|TRBJ2-5
CASSVAQERETQYF
TGTGCCAGCAGCGTTGCCCAGGAGCGAGAGACCCAGTACTTC
>NA|TRBV29-1|NA|TRBJ1-2
CSVATGLANYGYTF
TGCAGCGTCGCGACAGGATTAGCTAACTATGGCTACACCTTC
>NA|TRBV11-2|NA|TRBJ1-4
CASSPAMGNEKLFF
TGTGCCAGCAGCCCAGCGATGGGAAATGAAAAACTGTTTTTT
>TRBD2|TRBV6-4|many|TRBJ2-6
CASSDSTSGSGANVLTF
TGTGCCAGCAGTGACTCGACTAGCGGCTCTGGGGCCAACGTCCTGACTTTC
>TRBD1|TRBV10-3|NA|TRBJ1-1
CATSPGQGTTEAFF
TGTGCCACCAGCCCGGGACAGGGGACGACTGAAGCTTTCTTT
>NA|TRBV9|NA|TRBJ2-5
CACSVVGSAASETQYF
TGTGCCTGCAGCGTAGTAGGCAGCGCCGCCTCAGAGACCCAGTACTTC
>NA|TRBV20-1|NA|TRBJ1-3
CSALGHTSGNTIYF
TGCAGTGCTTTGGGACACACGTCTGGAAACACCATATATTTT
>NA|TRBV9|many|TRBJ1-2
CASSAPLYGSYGYTF
TGTGCCAGCAGCGCGCCCCTCTACGGTTCCTATGGCTACACCTTC
>NA|TRBV6-5|many|TRBJ1-6
CASSGRDFNSPLHF
TGTGCCAGCAGTGGACGGGACTTCAATTCACCCCTCCACTTT
>TRBD1|TRBV20-1|few|TRBJ1-3
CSARLQGAGNTIYF
TGCAGTGCTAGGTTGCAGGGGGCTGGAAACACCATATATTTT
>NA|TRBV6-5|NA|TRBJ1-4
CTSSEGGANDEKLFF
TGTACCAGCAGTGAAGGGGGGGCTAACGATGAAAAACTGTTTTTT
>TRBD1|TRBV10-1|NA|TRBJ2-7
CASRVSRGIYEQYF
TGCGCCAGCAGGGTCAGCAGGGGGATCTACGAGCAGTACTTC
>NA|TRBV2|NA|TRBJ2-7
CASSGRAGNYEQYF
TGTGCCAGCAGTGGTAGGGCAGGGAATTACGAGCAGTACTTC
>NA|TRBV29-1|many|TRBJ2-7
CSVEDQNYEQYF
TGCAGCGTTGAAGATCAGAATTACGAGCAGTACTTC
>NA|TRBV25-1|NA|TRBJ2-3
CASSDPGRTDTQYF
TGTGCCAGCAGTGACCCAGGGCGAACAGATACGCAGTATTTT
>TRBD2|TRBV10-1|NA|TRBJ2-2
CARGLAGTNTGELFF
TGCGCCAGAGGGTTAGCGGGCACGAACACCGGGGAGCTGTTTTTT
>TRBD2|TRBV12-3/TRBV12-4|many|TRBJ2-5
CASSFASGSETQYF
TGTGCCAGCAGTTTCGCTAGCGGGAGTGAGACCCAGTACTTC
>NA|TRBV9|NA|TRBJ2-2
CASSVVNVDGELFF
TGTGCCAGCAGCGTAGTGAATGTGGACGGGGAGCTGTTTTTT
>NA|TRBV29-1|many|TRBJ1-5
CSVGQGLGLSQHF
TGCAGCGTTGGGCAGGGCCTCGGGTTGTCCCAGCATTTT
>NA|TRBV9|NA|TRBJ1-4
CASSPGTSWGNEKLFF
TGCGCCAGCAGCCCCGGGACCTCTTGGGGTAATGAAAAACTGTTTTTT